This passage covers 29 T cell receptor beta chains from one sample sequenced in a study of cytomegalovirus exposure and HLA in healthy donors. Primers included in the PCR were 60 Vbeta and 13 Jbeta primers. The data were produced by immunoSEQ multiplex PCR, yet TCRdb's version contains in-frame clones alone and is incomplete. The sample holds about 140,000 clones, around four fifths seen once. The sample taken for sequencing was PBMCs. The receptor set was obtained from a man younger than 45 in good health and CMV-seronegative.

The gene calls are TRBV6-5 and TRBJ1-4; TRBD1 is a possible D gene (6 bases). V was trimmed by 3 bases and J by 8 bases, leaving 19 bases between them. This CDR3 contains 16 residues. Germline V gene data show CDR1 as MNHEY and CDR2 as SVGAGI. The CDR3 DNA sequence: TGTGCCAGCAGTTATAGGGACACCCGGGAAAGGGAAAAACTGTTTTTT. Amino acid sequence: CASSYRDTREREKLFF.

V is TRBV7-9 and J is TRBJ1-2; TRBD1 agrees at 8 bases. The CDR3 runs to 13 residues. V shed 5 bases and J 7 bases; nucleotides not matched to a gene: 6. From germline, CDR1 is SEHNR and CDR2 FQNEAQ (reference sequence). The CDR3 DNA sequence: TGTGCCAGCAGCCATGGACAGGGATCTGGCTACACCTTC. This encodes CASSHGQGSGYTF.

This sequence joins TRBV15 and TRBJ2-3; possibly TRBD2 for D (5 bases). V lost 2 bases and J 3 bases, leaving 12 bases between the germline ends. Germline V gives CDR1 LNHNV, CDR2 YYDKDF (reference sequence). This CDR3 is built from 15 residues. For the CDR3, the DNA is TGTGCCACCAGCAGATTGGAGGTTGGAACAGATACGCAGTATTTT. Amino acid sequence: CATSRLEVGTDTQYF.

This chain connects TRBV7-9 to TRBJ2-7; TRBD1 aligns across 10 bases. Trimming took 5 bases from V and 5 from J; bases not matched to a gene: 6. The CDR3 sequence is 14 residues long. Germline V lookup: CDR1 SEHNR, CDR2 FQNEAQ (reference sequence). The CDR3 protein is CASSKPDRGDEQYF. In nucleotides, the CDR3 is TGTGCCAGCAGCAAACCGGACAGGGGGGACGAGCAGTACTTC.

This clone was counted once. The chain employs TRBV4-1 and TRBJ2-1; 7 bases agree with TRBD1. This CDR3 contains 16 residues. The germline gives CDR1 MGHRA, CDR2 YSYEKL. V was pared by 2 bases and J by 2 bases, with 6 bases of the junction left unmatched. CDR3 sequence (DNA): TGCGCCAGCAGCCAACCGACAGGGCGTGCCTACAATGAGCAGTTCTTC. Its translation: CASSQPTGRAYNEQFF.

This rearrangement joins TRBV28 to TRBJ2-2; weak D call: TRBD2 (6 bases). This CDR3 is 15 amino acids long. Germline loops: CDR1 MDHEN, CDR2 SYDVKM. With 6 bases removed from V and 0 bases from J, the gap between germline ends came to 11 bases. The CDR3 DNA sequence: TGTGCCAGCAGCACGGTAGCGGCGAACACCGGGGAGCTGTTTTTT. Its translation is CASSTVAANTGELFF.

Note on this clone: The junction and the germline gene differ at one end; a read error may be behind it. This chain links TRBV28 with TRBJ1-5; maybe TRBD1 (6 bases). CDR3 size: 16 residues. Germline V gives CDR1 MDHEN, CDR2 SYDVKM. CDR3 DNA: TGTGCCAGCAGTGACCGCCCAGGGGTGAGCAATCAGCCCCAGAATTTT. Protein sequence: CASSDRPGVSNQPQNF.

The chain joins TRBV7-9 to TRBJ1-4; tentatively, D is TRBD1 (5 bases). The CDR3 covers 15 residues. V lost 5 bases to trimming and J lost 0 bases, with 10 bases between them. Germline V lookup: CDR1 SEHNR, CDR2 FQNEAQ (reference sequence). The CDR3 spells CASSPGIATNEKLFF. For the CDR3, the DNA is TGTGCCAGCAGCCCAGGGATTGCAACTAATGAAAAACTGTTTTTT.

The DNA of the CDR3 is TGTGCCAGCAGTGCGGGGGACAGGCCCTACGAGCAGTACTTC. This translates into CASSAGDRPYEQYF. The rearrangement links TRBV6-5 to TRBJ2-7, with D tentatively TRBD1 (8 bases). CDR1 MNHEY and CDR2 SVGAGI come from the germline V gene. The CDR3 covers 14 residues. Trimming removed 5 bases from V and 2 bases from J, with 13 bases in between.

The chain links TRBV27 to TRBJ1-2, with TRBD1 identical over 9 bases. V was pared by 4 bases and J by 2 bases, with 8 bases of the junction left unmatched. CDR3 length: 16 residues. Germline V lookup: CDR1 MNHEY, CDR2 SMNVEV (reference sequence). The CDR3 region is CASSSSGTGMNYGYTF. The CDR3 DNA sequence: TGTGCCAGCAGTTCCTCCGGGACAGGGATGAACTATGGCTACACCTTC.

This rearrangement joins TRBV4-1 to TRBJ2-5, with D tentatively TRBD1 (6 bases). Germline V lookup: CDR1 MGHRA, CDR2 YSYEKL. Trimming shortened V by 5 bases and J by 8 bases, and 15 bases separated the two germline ends. The CDR3 covers 13 residues. CDR3 region: CASSGGRAITQYF. As DNA, the CDR3 is TGCGCCAGCAGCGGGGGCCGGGCCATAACCCAGTACTTC.

The chain joins TRBV28 to TRBJ1-6; 8 positions match TRBD1. Trimming cost V 5 bases and J 7 bases; bases outside gene matches: 16. The CDR3 extends over 18 amino acids. The germline V gene encodes CDR1 MDHEN and CDR2 SYDVKM. The CDR3 DNA reads TGTGCCAGCAGTCCGCACGGAGGTGCAGGGGGCAAGAATTCACCCCTCCACTTT. This translates into CASSPHGGAGGKNSPLHF.

V and J are TRBV5-4 and TRBJ2-3; TRBD2 aligns across 7 bases. Trimming at V came to 0 bases and at J to 5 bases, leaving 12 bases not matched to a gene. The CDR3 loop spans 17 amino acids. CDR1 and CDR2 from the germline V gene are SGHNT and YYREEE (reference sequence). CDR3 sequence reads: CASSLGWAAGDKDTQYF. The CDR3 nucleotides are TGTGCCAGCAGCTTGGGTTGGGCGGCGGGAGACAAAGATACGCAGTATTTT. Full variable domain (outside the CDR3, taken from reference TRBV5-4 and TRBJ2-3): ETGVTQSPTHLIKTRGQQVTLRCSSQSGHNTVSWYQQALGQGPQFIFQYYREEENGRGNFPPRFSGLQFPNYSSELNVNALELDDSALYLCASSLGWAAGDKDTQYFGPGTRLTVL.

Only a few counts were recorded for this clone. The rearrangement uses TRBV7-9 and TRBJ2-1; 9 nucleotides line up with TRBD1. The V gene's germline CDR1 is SEHNR and CDR2 FQNEAQ (reference sequence). V shed 6 bases, J shed 8 bases, and the junction held 5 bases outside the gene matches. The CDR3 covers 13 residues. CDR3 sequence (DNA): TGTGCCAGCAGGGGGACAGGGCGGGATGAGCAGTTCTTC. This sequence encodes CASRGTGRDEQFF.

This sequence joins TRBV5-1 and TRBJ1-3, with 7 bases identical to TRBD1. In germline, CDR1 is SGHRS, CDR2 YFSETQ. This CDR3 comprises 16 residues. V lost 5 bases, J lost 2 bases, and 10 bases stayed unmatched. The CDR3 is CASSRQGGETGNTIYF. CDR3 sequence (DNA): TGCGCCAGCAGTAGGCAGGGGGGCGAAACTGGAAACACCATATATTTT.

The V and J genes are TRBV6-6 and TRBJ2-7, with 7 positions matching TRBD1. This CDR3 is 15 amino acids long. Trimming took 6 bases from V and 5 from J; bases not matched to a gene: 13. Germline values: CDR1 MNHNY, CDR2 SVGAGI (reference sequence). Written as DNA, the CDR3 is TGTGCCAGCAGGAAGCTACCGGACAGGCCAGACGAGCAGTACTTC. Its protein product is CASRKLPDRPDEQYF.

The chain carries TRBV6-1 and TRBJ1-1, with a tentative D call TRBD1 (5 bases). The V end was cut by 7 bases, the J end by 1 base, with 13 bases between. The CDR3 consists of 14 residues. Germline CDR1 and CDR2: MNHNS and SASEGT. CDR3: CASTELTANTEAFF. CDR3 coding DNA: TGTGCCAGCACGGAATTGACAGCGAACACTGAAGCTTTCTTT.

Here the CDR3 DNA reads TGTGCCAGCAGTCCATCGACAGGGGAAAAACTGTTTTTT. Its protein is CASSPSTGEKLFF. The V call is TRBV28, the J call TRBJ1-4; 7 nucleotides agree with TRBD1. The V gene's germline CDR1 is MDHEN and CDR2 SYDVKM. V gave up 5 bases and J gave up 8 bases; unmatched junction bases: 5. There are 13 residues in the CDR3.

V gene TRBV29-1 combines with J gene TRBJ2-5; 7 positions agree with TRBD1. The V and J ends lost 6 bases and 5 bases, in that order; junction bases with no gene match: 6. The length of the CDR3 is 12 residues. CDR1 and CDR2 (germline): SQVTM, ANQGSEA. The CDR3 loop reads CSVQGVHETQYF. In DNA form, the CDR3 reads TGCAGCGTGCAGGGGGTACATGAGACCCAGTACTTC.

This clone occurred once. The rearrangement uses TRBV6-6 and TRBJ1-1; D is ambiguous. Germline V lookup: CDR1 MNHNY, CDR2 SVGAGI (reference sequence). The CDR3 consists of 11 residues. Trimming pared 6 bases from V and 6 bases from J, leaving 8 bases between. CDR3 region: CASSLVAEAFF. CDR3 in DNA: TGTGCCAGCAGCTTAGTGGCTGAAGCTTTCTTT.

The chain carries TRBV6-1 and TRBJ1-2, with 12 nucleotides matching TRBD1. Germline V gives CDR1 MNHNS, CDR2 SASEGT. The CDR3 totals 15 residues. J was trimmed by 8 bases and V by 6 bases; bases with no gene match: 10. The CDR3 nucleotides read TGTGCCAGCAGCGCGGGACAGGGGGCAAGGTACGGCTACACCTTC. Translated: CASSAGQGARYGYTF.

Notes on this clone: The identical CDR3 is also encoded by other nucleotide sequences in the sample. The J gene is TRBJ1-1, the V gene TRBV28; possible D gene TRBD1, 6 bases. Trimming left V 6 bases short and J 5 bases short, with 10 bases between. CDR1 and CDR2 from the germline V gene are MDHEN and SYDVKM. The CDR3 is 12 residues long. Here the CDR3 DNA reads TGTGCCAGCAGCTGGGGGCGAACTGAAGCTTTCTTT. It codes for CASSWGRTEAFF.

V and J are TRBV11-2 and TRBJ2-7; 9 nucleotides align to TRBD1. This CDR3 spans 15 amino acids. Germline assignment: CDR1 SGHAT and CDR2 FQNNGV. The V gene end was trimmed by 3 bases and the J gene end by 7 bases; junction bases not matched to a gene: 10. The CDR3 DNA follows: TGTGCCAGCAGCTTCACAGGGGGCTTAATAACGGAGCAGTACTTC. Residues: CASSFTGGLITEQYF.

CDR3 residues: CATSRGHGEDEKLFF. Written as DNA, the CDR3 is TGTGCCACCAGCAGGGGTCACGGGGAAGATGAAAAACTGTTTTTT. The V call is TRBV15, the J call TRBJ1-4; D remains ambiguous. The germline CDR1 and CDR2 sequences are LNHNV and YYDKDF (reference sequence). The CDR3 is made up of 15 amino acids. Trimming removed 3 bases from V and 6 bases from J, with 14 bases in between.

This sequence joins TRBV30 and TRBJ2-3; a possible D gene is TRBD1 (6 bases). This CDR3 contains 12 residues. Germline CDR1 GTSNPN, CDR2 SVGIG (reference sequence). V was clipped by 1 base and J by 6 bases, with 8 bases between them. The CDR3 reads CAWSERGDTQYF. CDR3 in DNA: TGTGCCTGGAGTGAGAGGGGGGATACGCAGTATTTT.

This chain links TRBV6-5 with TRBJ2-5, with D hard to call. CDR3 size: 13 residues. V was cut by 5 bases and J by 7 bases, with 14 bases left in between. In germline, CDR1 is MNHEY, CDR2 SVGAGI. In DNA form, the CDR3 reads TGTGCCAGCAGTGATTGGGCCACTGGGACCCAGTACTTC. It specifies CASSDWATGTQYF.

This clone has a handful of counts. This chain uses TRBV5-1 with TRBJ2-7, with D possibly being TRBD1 (6 bases). The CDR3 spans 14 residues. The germline V gene encodes CDR1 SGHRS and CDR2 YFSETQ. The V gene lost 0 bases and the J gene lost 3 bases, with 10 bases spanning the gap. The CDR3 sequence is CASSLGTANYEQYF. CDR3 DNA sequence: TGCGCCAGCAGCTTGGGGACAGCAAACTACGAGCAGTACTTC.

The gene calls are TRBV10-3 and TRBJ2-7, with a tentative D call TRBD1 (7 bases). This CDR3 has 15 amino acids. Germline V gives CDR1 ENHRY, CDR2 SYGVKD. Trimming shortened V by 5 bases and J by 5 bases, and 19 bases separated the two germline ends. The CDR3 nucleotides are TGTGCCATCAGTTCTACTCAGGGGGGTTTGAACGAGCAGTACTTC. Its protein product is CAISSTQGGLNEQYF.

The J gene is TRBJ2-1, the V gene TRBV6-4; 8 bases align to TRBD1. In germline, CDR1 is MRHNA, CDR2 SNTAGT. The junction had 3 bases not matched to a gene; V was cut back by 3 bases and J by 5 bases. There are 14 residues in the CDR3. CDR3 in amino acids: CASSEGQENNEQFF. The CDR3 nucleotides read TGTGCCAGCAGTGAGGGACAGGAGAACAATGAGCAGTTCTTC.